The clone carrying this T cell receptor (beta chain) was seen more than once but under ten times. Antigen unknown. The data are from a study of identical twins. General study points: Cord blood's abundant beta clonotypes had fewer insertions, unlike memory repertoires. For out-of-frame alpha sequences shared by twins, low generation probability was in excess.

The V end lost 6 bases, the J end lost 6 bases, and 12 bases lay between the germline ends. Germline loops: CDR1 MNHEY, CDR2 SVGEGT. The CDR3 spans 13 residues. Template switching added a universal primer site; cDNA carried unique molecular identifiers. TCRdb reprocessed the 5' RACE reads via MiXCR and lists one record per CDR3 protein. The sample has some 560,000 distinct CDR3 sequences; just under 10% are singletons. The same specimen was also included in a second study, on yellow fever vaccine responses in identical twins. Per that study: Twins reportedly had a vaccine T cell response that seemed partly convergent, partly personalized.

The sequencing sample was made of PBMCs. This sequence joins TRBV6-2 or TRBV6-3 and TRBJ2-1; tentatively, D is TRBD2 (5 bases). This sequence originates from a woman between 18 and 29 years old in good health. The CDR3 region has the DNA TGTGCCAGCAGAATCCTAGCTTCCAATGAGCAGTTCTTC. It encodes CASRILASNEQFF.